This TCR beta chain was retrieved from a study of blood T cell repertoires in COVID-19. This CDR3 is 16 amino acids long. CDR1 is SGHVS, CDR2 FQNEAQ, per germline. The ends lost 3 bases at V and 7 bases at J; junction bases unmatched: 8. Sequenced by immunoSEQ multiplex PCR; TCRdb stores in-frame clones only, minus some. The table lists around 140,000 clones, about 90% of them singletons. The sequenced sample was peripheral blood. V usage is TRBV7-8 and J usage is TRBJ1-6; TRBD1 matches at 8 bases. The TCR comes from a woman aged 55 to 70 with acute or convalescent COVID-19. In nucleotides, the CDR3 is TGTGCCAGCAGCTTTTCGACCGGGACAGGCAATTCACCCCTCCACTTT. It specifies CASSFSTGTGNSPLHF.